This passage covers 21 T cell receptor beta chains from one sample sequenced in a study of blood T cell repertoires in COVID-19. Data came from immunoSEQ multiplex PCR; TCRdb stores just in-frame clones and leaves some out. The table has hundreds of thousands of clones, approximately 85% seen once. Sequenced input: peripheral blood. The receptors come from a man aged 50-60 years with active or convalescent COVID-19.

The chain uses TRBV29-1 and TRBJ2-5; tentatively, D is TRBD2 (5 bases). Germline assignment: CDR1 SQVTM and CDR2 ANQGSEA. The CDR3 extends over 13 amino acids. V was trimmed by 7 bases and J by 4 bases, leaving 16 bases between them. The CDR3 loop is CSATSFVGETQYF. The CDR3 bases are TGCAGCGCTACTAGTTTCGTCGGAGAGACCCAGTACTTC.

The chain carries TRBV28 and TRBJ2-1, with D tentatively TRBD2 (6 bases). The CDR3 spans 16 residues. The V end lost 7 bases, the J end lost 8 bases, and 24 bases lay between the germline ends. The germline gives CDR1 MDHEN, CDR2 SYDVKM. In nucleotides, the CDR3 is TGTGCCAGCACCCGGCCGGGGCCGGGGACTCAGGATGAGCAGTTCTTC. Amino acid sequence: CASTRPGPGTQDEQFF.

The chain is built from TRBV7-3 and TRBJ2-3, with 8 bases matching TRBD2. The CDR3 is made up of 19 amino acids. Germline assignment: CDR1 SGHTA and CDR2 FQGTGA. The trim removed 1 base at V and 1 base at J, leaving 13 bases unmatched. The CDR3 DNA reads TGTGCCAGCAGCTTAAGTGGTAGCGGGAAAATAGGAGGCACAGATACGCAGTATTTT. It codes for CASSLSGSGKIGGTDTQYF.

The chain links TRBV7-9 to TRBJ2-5, with D possibly being TRBD1 (6 bases). Trimming removed 6 bases at V and 3 bases at J, with 14 bases between. The CDR3 runs to 14 residues. The germline V gene encodes CDR1 SEHNR and CDR2 FQNEAQ (reference sequence). CDR3 protein: CASRSGQIEETQYF. CDR3 coding DNA: TGTGCCAGCAGGAGCGGACAGATCGAAGAGACCCAGTACTTC.

V and J are TRBV21-1 and TRBJ2-2; the table's D gene call, TRBD1, was not cross checked with the DNA. TRBV21-1 is a pseudogene. The CDR3 covers 18 residues. The CDR3 sequence: CASSRSRDRGLFTGELFF. The CDR3 DNA sequence: TGTGCCAGCAGCAGAAGCCGGGACAGGGGGCTTTTTACCGGGGAGCTGTTTTTT.

This clone came up once. The chain has TRBV5-1 and TRBJ1-4; D possibly corresponds to TRBD1 (6 bases). This CDR3 has 16 amino acids. From germline, CDR1 is SGHRS and CDR2 YFSETQ. V gave up 7 bases and J gave up 6 bases, with 22 bases separating them. In DNA, the CDR3 is TGCGCCAGCGTAGGGGGTGGGTCAAACCTTGATGAAAAACTGTTTTTT. Its translation is CASVGGGSNLDEKLFF.

The chain recombines TRBV16 with TRBJ1-2; TRBD1 aligns across 7 bases. J was trimmed by 5 bases and V by 3 bases; bases with no gene match: 6. The V gene's germline CDR1 is KGHSY and CDR2 FQNENV. The CDR3 length is 14 residues. This CDR3 is CASSHDRVGYGYTF. CDR3 sequence (DNA): TGTGCCAGCAGCCACGACAGGGTCGGATATGGCTACACCTTC.

This clone was counted a few times. V usage is TRBV5-1 and J usage is TRBJ1-5; 8 nucleotides agree with TRBD1. Germline V gene lookup returns CDR1 SGHRS and CDR2 YFSETQ. V lost 9 bases and J lost 0; bases outside the gene matches: 8. The CDR3 sequence is 15 residues long. CDR3 protein: CATRETGDSNQPQHF. The CDR3 DNA reads as TGCGCCACCCGTGAGACAGGGGATAGCAATCAGCCCCAGCATTTT. Full variable domain (rest looked up from reference TRBV5-1 and TRBJ1-5): KAGVTQTPRYLIKTRGQQVTLSCSPISGHRSVSWYQQTPGQGLQFLFEYFSETQRNKGNFPGRFSGRQFSNSRSEMNVSTLELGDSALYLCATRETGDSNQPQHFGDGTRLSIL.

V gene TRBV5-1 combines with J gene TRBJ1-1, with 11 bases aligning to TRBD1. Trimming at V came to 3 bases and at J to 5 bases, leaving 3 bases not matched to a gene. Looked up from germline, CDR1 is SGHRS and CDR2 is YFSETQ. The CDR3 has 14 residues. In DNA, the CDR3 is TGCGCCAGCAGCTCGGACAGGGGGCAAACTGAAGCTTTCTTT. It is translated as CASSSDRGQTEAFF.

The chain has TRBV19 and TRBJ2-1, with D possibly matching TRBD1 (7 bases). V was clipped by 2 bases and J by 6 bases, with 17 bases between them. The germline V gene encodes CDR1 LNHDA and CDR2 SQIVND (reference sequence). The CDR3 contains 16 residues. The DNA for the CDR3 is TGTGCCAGTAGTATATTCGGAGGGGGCCTCTTCAATGAGCAGTTCTTC. Its protein is CASSIFGGGLFNEQFF.

The J gene is TRBJ2-2, the V gene TRBV3-1 (or the pseudogene TRBV3-2), with 10 nucleotides matching TRBD1. V was pared by 6 bases and J by 6 bases, with 7 bases of the junction left unmatched. The CDR3 is made up of 15 amino acids. Germline values: CDR1 LGHDT, CDR2 YNNKEL (reference sequence). The CDR3 coding sequence is TGTGCCAGCAGGAGACGGGACAGGGGACCCGGGGAGCTGTTTTTT. Its protein product is CASRRRDRGPGELFF.

J is TRBJ1-2 and V is TRBV27, with 9 positions matching TRBD1. The germline V gene encodes CDR1 MNHEY and CDR2 SMNVEV (reference sequence). The CDR3 sequence is 14 residues long. V gave up 6 bases and J gave up 4 bases; unmatched junction bases: 6. CDR3 protein: CASSLQGAGYGYTF. The CDR3 DNA reads as TGTGCCAGCAGCTTACAGGGGGCGGGCTATGGCTACACCTTC.

This clone has only one observation. The chain uses TRBV4-1 and TRBJ1-2, with 7 bases identical to TRBD1. V lost 0 bases and J lost 2; bases outside the gene matches: 3. The length of the CDR3 is 15 residues. The germline V gene has CDR1 MGHRA and CDR2 YSYEKL. This chain's CDR3 is CASSQEQGINYGYTF. For the CDR3, the DNA is TGCGCCAGCAGCCAAGAACAGGGGATAAACTATGGCTACACCTTC.

V gene TRBV7-6 combines with J gene TRBJ1-1; TRBD1 matches at 7 bases. The junction had 12 bases not matched to a gene; V was cut back by 4 bases and J by 4 bases. The CDR3 contains 16 residues. Germline assignment: CDR1 SGHVS and CDR2 FNYEAQ. CDR3 in amino acids: CASSSSRLAGGTEAFF. DNA for the CDR3: TGTGCCAGCAGCTCTAGCCGGCTGGCAGGGGGCACTGAAGCTTTCTTT.

The chain uses TRBV5-6 and TRBJ1-2; 10 bases agree with TRBD1. The V gene's germline CDR1 is SGHDT and CDR2 YYEEEE. CDR3 length: 13 amino acids. Trimming removed 6 bases from V and 3 bases from J; junction bases left unmatched: 2. CDR3: CASTGTGDYGYTF. The CDR3 nucleotides are TGTGCCAGCACGGGGACAGGGGACTATGGCTACACCTTC.

The rearrangement links TRBV18 to TRBJ2-7; 8 bases map to TRBD2. V was pared by 3 bases and J by 1 base, with 8 bases of the junction left unmatched. The germline V gene has CDR1 KGHSH and CDR2 LQKENI. The CDR3 spans 16 residues. CDR3 nucleotides: TGTGCCAGCTCACCCCCGAGACTAGCGAGTTCCTACGAGCAGTACTTC. It is translated as CASSPPRLASSYEQYF.

The gene calls are TRBV9 and TRBJ2-7; TRBD1 is a possible D gene (6 bases). There are 17 residues in the CDR3. In germline, CDR1 is SGDLS, CDR2 YYNGEE. Between the trimmed V and J ends, which lost 0 bases and 5 bases, there was a span of 21 bases. CDR3: CASSVGGLNYISDEQYF. The CDR3, as DNA: TGTGCCAGCAGCGTAGGGGGGCTCAACTACATCAGCGACGAGCAGTACTTC.

The chain uses TRBV13 and TRBJ2-1, with D possibly matching TRBD2 (5 bases). CDR1 is PRHDT and CDR2 is FYEKMQ in the germline V gene (reference sequence). Trimming shortened V by 7 bases and J by 7 bases, and 17 bases separated the two germline ends. The CDR3 runs 14 residues. CDR3 bases: TGTGCCAGCATGAAGTGGGAGTTGGTGAATGAGCAGTTCTTC. It specifies CASMKWELVNEQFF.

The CDR3 loop is CASSRTSGAGEQYF. The CDR3 DNA sequence: TGCGCCAGCAGCCGGACTAGCGGGGCCGGCGAGCAGTACTTC. The chain joins TRBV4-3 to TRBJ2-7, with 12 bases lining up with TRBD2. Unmatched junction bases numbered 4, after V lost 4 bases and J lost 6 bases. The CDR3 has 14 residues. Per germline, CDR1 LGHNA and CDR2 YSLEER.

The chain recombines TRBV5-1 with TRBJ2-1; no clear D gene. This CDR3 region has 13 residues. V dropped 1 base and J dropped 12 bases, with 14 bases sitting between them. CDR1 and CDR2 from the germline V gene are SGHRS and YFSETQ. The CDR3 DNA reads TGCGCCAGCAGCTTGACTCCACCCGGCGGGCAGTTCTTC. The encoded protein is CASSLTPPGGQFF.

This chain uses TRBV2 with TRBJ2-5; 11 bases are shared with TRBD1. There are 19 residues in the CDR3. Germline values: CDR1 SNHLY, CDR2 FYNNEI. Trimming took 8 bases from V and 1 from J; bases not matched to a gene: 18. CDR3 region: CASLRGTGGTLEFQETQYF. The CDR3 DNA is TGTGCCAGCCTACGTGGGACAGGGGGTACATTAGAATTCCAAGAGACCCAGTACTTC.